The T cell receptor (beta chain) described here comes from a study of shared clonotypes between healthy human individuals. Study results and limitations: Naive subsets tended to show greater estimated richness than memory subsets.

The V gene's germline CDR1 is MNHNS and CDR2 SASEGT. The CDR3 contains 16 residues. V gave up 1 base and J gave up 6 bases, with 17 bases separating them. The table came from immunoSEQ multiplex PCR; TCRdb's copy has only in-frame clones and leaves some out. The sample lists 2 million to 2.5 million clones, 90% to 95% occurring once. For this clone: The target antigen is unknown.

This sequence originates from a man aged 18 to 29 in good health. Some clones in this sample may be carry-over from other donors' samples. The sequenced material came from naive CD4+ T cells from PBMCs. The subset denotes: CD45RA+ positively selected. The J gene is TRBJ2-3, the V gene TRBV6-1; D not certain. The CDR3 spells CASSEVWKVATDTQYF. In DNA form, the CDR3 reads TGTGCCAGCAGTGAAGTGTGGAAGGTGGCAACGGATACGCAGTATTTT.